These 10 T cell receptor beta chains share one sample of origin, sequenced in a study of blood T cell repertoires in COVID-19. Sequencing used immunoSEQ multiplex PCR; TCRdb keeps in-frame clones, though not all of them. The table lists 410,000 or so clones, roughly 88% of them singletons. The specimen sequenced was peripheral blood. Receptor source: a woman aged 25 to 39 with active or convalescent COVID-19.

V is TRBV19 and J is TRBJ1-6; D ambiguous. The CDR3 is made up of 12 amino acids. Trimming cost V 3 bases and J 9 bases, with 6 bases left between them. In germline, CDR1 is LNHDA, CDR2 SQIVND (reference sequence). DNA of the CDR3: TGTGCCAGTAGTATTGGGAGTTCACCCCTCCACTTT. It yields the protein CASSIGSSPLHF.

V gene TRBV27 combines with J gene TRBJ2-3; possibly TRBD1 for D (5 bases). Trimming took 9 bases from V and 0 from J, leaving 13 bases between them. The CDR3 is 14 residues long. CDR1 and CDR2 from the germline V gene are MNHEY and SMNVEV (reference sequence). The CDR3 DNA reads TGTGCCAGGGGGCTGGGTTCGAGCACAGATACGCAGTATTTT. Residues: CARGLGSSTDTQYF.

This chain connects TRBV6-2 or TRBV6-3 to TRBJ1-5, with D possibly matching TRBD1 (5 bases). The CDR3 runs 22 residues. From germline, CDR1 is MNHEY and CDR2 SVGEGT. Trimming removed 6 bases from V and 0 bases from J, with 33 bases in between. In nucleotides, the CDR3 is TGTGCCAGCAGCCCGTACCTTGGGGGGGTGCACCCCGATCTTTATAGCAATCAGCCCCAGCATTTT. It specifies CASSPYLGGVHPDLYSNQPQHF.

The CDR3 loop reads CATSRGGQGNDEQFF. Here the CDR3 DNA reads TGTGCCACCAGCCGGGGTGGACAGGGGAATGATGAGCAGTTCTTC. V and J are TRBV15 and TRBJ2-1; 9 bases map to TRBD1. The germline V gene encodes CDR1 LNHNV and CDR2 YYDKDF (reference sequence). CDR3 size: 15 residues. Trimming cost V 5 bases and J 8 bases; bases outside gene matches: 10.

This chain joins TRBV30 and TRBJ2-2; D might be TRBD2 (7 bases). The germline V and J ends were trimmed by 3 bases and 4 bases, with 15 bases remaining between them. The CDR3 loop spans 15 amino acids. Germline-derived CDR1 and CDR2 are GTSNPN and SVGIG (reference sequence). This CDR3 is CAWRGGAGTTGELFF. The CDR3 nucleotides are TGTGCCTGGAGAGGGGGGGCAGGGACCACCGGGGAGCTGTTTTTT.

The V gene is TRBV5-1, the J gene TRBJ1-1, with 9 bases that match TRBD1. The J segment lost 3 bases and the V segment lost 5 bases, leaving 2 bases of the junction unmatched. The CDR3 length is 13 residues. CDR1 is SGHRS, CDR2 YFSETQ, per germline. The CDR3 DNA reads TGCGCCAGCAGTTGGGACAGGGACACTGAAGCTTTCTTT. Translating it yields CASSWDRDTEAFF.

The V call is TRBV29-1, the J call TRBJ1-2; tentative D call: TRBD1 (6 bases). In germline, CDR1 is SQVTM, CDR2 ANQGSEA. The CDR3 length is 15 residues. The V gene lost 0 bases and the J gene lost 3 bases, with 14 bases spanning the gap. The CDR3 protein is CSVEDRQAPDYGYTF. CDR3 coding DNA: TGCAGCGTTGAAGATCGACAGGCCCCGGACTATGGCTACACCTTC.

The chain carries TRBV7-9 and TRBJ1-3; D is unresolved. V lost 5 bases and J 3 bases, leaving 17 bases between the germline ends. Germline CDR1 reads SEHNR; CDR2 reads FQNEAQ (reference sequence). This CDR3 has 16 amino acids. The CDR3 nucleotides read TGTGCCAGCAGCCCGCGGGGAGGGATCGATGGAAACACCATATATTTT. Translation gives CASSPRGGIDGNTIYF.

The chain joins TRBV5-8 to TRBJ1-1; 7 bases align to TRBD1. This CDR3 is 14 amino acids long. The V and J ends lost 6 bases and 1 base, in that order; junction bases with no gene match: 6. Germline V gives CDR1 SGHTS, CDR2 YDEGEE. The CDR3, as DNA: TGTGCCAGCAATCACAGGGGCAAGAACACTGAAGCTTTCTTT. Its protein is CASNHRGKNTEAFF.

The chain has TRBV6-6 and TRBJ1-3; tentatively, D is TRBD1 (5 bases). Between the trimmed V and J ends, which lost 6 bases and 0 bases, there was a span of 12 bases. CDR3 length: 15 residues. CDR1 and CDR2 (germline): MNHNY, SVGAGI (reference sequence). The CDR3 here is CASRNDRFSGNTIYF. The CDR3 nucleotides are TGTGCCAGCAGAAACGACAGATTCTCTGGAAACACCATATATTTT.